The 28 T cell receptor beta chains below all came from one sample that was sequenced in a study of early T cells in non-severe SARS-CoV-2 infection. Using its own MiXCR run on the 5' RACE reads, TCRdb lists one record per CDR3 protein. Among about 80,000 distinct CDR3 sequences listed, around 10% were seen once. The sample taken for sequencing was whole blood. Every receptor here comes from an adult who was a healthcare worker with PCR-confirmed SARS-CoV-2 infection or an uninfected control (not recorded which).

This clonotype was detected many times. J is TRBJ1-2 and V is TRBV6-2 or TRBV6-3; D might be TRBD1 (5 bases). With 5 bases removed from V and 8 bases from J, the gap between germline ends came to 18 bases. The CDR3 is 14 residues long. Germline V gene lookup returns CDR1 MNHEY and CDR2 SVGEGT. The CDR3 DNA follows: TGTGCCAGCAGTACCCTCGAGGGGCGTGGAGGCTACACCTTC. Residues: CASSTLEGRGGYTF.

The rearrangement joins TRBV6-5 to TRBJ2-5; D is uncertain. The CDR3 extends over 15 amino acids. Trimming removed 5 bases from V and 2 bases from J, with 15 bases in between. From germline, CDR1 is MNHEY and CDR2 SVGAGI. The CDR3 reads CASSPPGQAQETQYF. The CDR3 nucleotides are TGTGCCAGCAGTCCCCCCGGGCAGGCACAAGAGACCCAGTACTTC.

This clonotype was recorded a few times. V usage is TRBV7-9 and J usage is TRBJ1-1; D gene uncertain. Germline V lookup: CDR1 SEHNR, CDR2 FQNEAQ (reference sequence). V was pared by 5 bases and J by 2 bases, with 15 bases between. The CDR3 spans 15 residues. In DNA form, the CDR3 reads TGTGCCAGCAGCCGCCCCTCAACAGTTAACACTGAAGCTTTCTTT. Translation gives CASSRPSTVNTEAFF.

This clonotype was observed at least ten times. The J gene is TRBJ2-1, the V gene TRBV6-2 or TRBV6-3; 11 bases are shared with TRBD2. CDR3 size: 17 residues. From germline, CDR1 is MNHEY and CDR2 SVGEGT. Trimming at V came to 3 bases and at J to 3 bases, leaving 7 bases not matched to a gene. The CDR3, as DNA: TGTGCCAGCAGTTATCGGAATAGCGGGGGGGTCTACAATGAGCAGTTCTTC. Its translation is CASSYRNSGGVYNEQFF.

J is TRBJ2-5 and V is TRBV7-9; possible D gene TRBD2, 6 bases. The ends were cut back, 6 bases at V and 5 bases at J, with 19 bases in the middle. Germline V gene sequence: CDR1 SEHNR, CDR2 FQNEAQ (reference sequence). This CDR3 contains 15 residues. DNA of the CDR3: TGTGCCAGCAGACGTGCGGAGGGTTCGGGCGAGACCCAGTACTTC. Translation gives CASRRAEGSGETQYF. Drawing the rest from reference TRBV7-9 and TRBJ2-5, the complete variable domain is DTGVSQNPRHKITKRGQNVTFRCDPISEHNRLYWYRQTLGQGPEFLTYFQNEAQLEKSRLLSDRFSAERPKGSFSTLEIQRTEQGDSAMYLCASRRAEGSGETQYFGPGTRLLVL.

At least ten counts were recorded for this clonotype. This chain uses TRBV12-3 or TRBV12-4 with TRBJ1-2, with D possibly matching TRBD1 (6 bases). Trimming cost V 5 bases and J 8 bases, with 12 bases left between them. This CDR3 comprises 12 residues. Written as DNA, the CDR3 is TGTGCCAGCAGTCGAAACAGGGAGGGCTACACCTTC. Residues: CASSRNREGYTF.

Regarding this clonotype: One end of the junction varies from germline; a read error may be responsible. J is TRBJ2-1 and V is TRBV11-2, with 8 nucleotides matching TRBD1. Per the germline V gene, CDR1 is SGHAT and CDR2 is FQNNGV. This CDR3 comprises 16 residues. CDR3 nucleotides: TGTGCCAGCAGCCGGCTCGGGGACAGGTCCTTCAATGAGCAGTTCTTC. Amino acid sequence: CASSRLGDRSFNEQFF.

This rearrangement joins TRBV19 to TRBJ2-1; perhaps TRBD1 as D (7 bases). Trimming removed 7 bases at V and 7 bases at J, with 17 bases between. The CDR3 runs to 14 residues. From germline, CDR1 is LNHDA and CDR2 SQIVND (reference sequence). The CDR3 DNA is TGTGCCAGTAAGGCAGGGGGGCTAATAAATGAGCAGTTCTTC. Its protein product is CASKAGGLINEQFF.

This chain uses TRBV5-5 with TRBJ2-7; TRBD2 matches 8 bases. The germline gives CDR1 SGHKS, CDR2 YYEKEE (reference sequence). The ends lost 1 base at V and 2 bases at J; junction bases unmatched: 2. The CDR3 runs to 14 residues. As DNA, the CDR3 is TGTGCCAGCAGCTTGACAGCGGGGGCCTACGAGCAGTACTTC. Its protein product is CASSLTAGAYEQYF.

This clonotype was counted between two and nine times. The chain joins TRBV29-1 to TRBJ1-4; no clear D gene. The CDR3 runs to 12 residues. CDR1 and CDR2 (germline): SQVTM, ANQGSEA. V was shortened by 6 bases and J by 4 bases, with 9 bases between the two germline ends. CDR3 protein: CSVSGNNEKLFF. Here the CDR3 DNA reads TGCAGCGTATCCGGGAATAATGAAAAACTGTTTTTT.

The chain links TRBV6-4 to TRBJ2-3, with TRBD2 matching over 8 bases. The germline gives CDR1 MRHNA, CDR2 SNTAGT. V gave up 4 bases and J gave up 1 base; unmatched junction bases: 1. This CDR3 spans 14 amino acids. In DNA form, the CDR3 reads TGTGCCAGCAGTGGAGCGGGGGGCACAGATACGCAGTATTTT. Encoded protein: CASSGAGGTDTQYF.

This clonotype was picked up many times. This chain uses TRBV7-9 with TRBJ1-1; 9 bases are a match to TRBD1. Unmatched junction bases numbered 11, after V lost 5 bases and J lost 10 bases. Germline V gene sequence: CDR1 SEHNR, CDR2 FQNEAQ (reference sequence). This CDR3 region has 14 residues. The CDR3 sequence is CASSGTGGNSRAFF. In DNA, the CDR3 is TGTGCCAGCAGCGGTACAGGGGGCAACTCTAGAGCTTTCTTT.

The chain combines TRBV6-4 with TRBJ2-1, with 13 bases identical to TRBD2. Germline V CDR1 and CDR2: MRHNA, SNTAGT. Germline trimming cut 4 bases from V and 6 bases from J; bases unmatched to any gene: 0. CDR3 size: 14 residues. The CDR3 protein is CASSGLAGGNEQFF. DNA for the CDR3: TGTGCCAGCAGTGGACTAGCGGGGGGCAATGAGCAGTTCTTC.

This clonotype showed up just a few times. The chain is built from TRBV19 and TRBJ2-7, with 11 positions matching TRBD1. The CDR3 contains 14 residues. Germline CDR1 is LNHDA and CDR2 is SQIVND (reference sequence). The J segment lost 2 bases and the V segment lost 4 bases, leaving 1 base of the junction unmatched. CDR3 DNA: TGTGCCAGTAGTACGGACAGGGGGCCCTACGAGCAGTACTTC. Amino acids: CASSTDRGPYEQYF.

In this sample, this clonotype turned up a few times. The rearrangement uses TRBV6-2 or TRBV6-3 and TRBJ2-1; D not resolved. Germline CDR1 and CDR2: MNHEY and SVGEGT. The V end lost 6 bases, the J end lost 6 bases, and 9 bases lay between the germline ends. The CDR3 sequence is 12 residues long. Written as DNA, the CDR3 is TGTGCCAGCAGCCTCGGATTCAATGAGCAGTTCTTC. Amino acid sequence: CASSLGFNEQFF.

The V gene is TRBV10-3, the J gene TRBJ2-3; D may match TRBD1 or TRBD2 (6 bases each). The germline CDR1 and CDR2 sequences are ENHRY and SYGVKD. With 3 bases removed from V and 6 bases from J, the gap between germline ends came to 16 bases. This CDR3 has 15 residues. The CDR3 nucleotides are TGTGCCATCAGTGAATCCGTAGGGGGGAAGGATACGCAGTATTTT. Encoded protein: CAISESVGGKDTQYF.

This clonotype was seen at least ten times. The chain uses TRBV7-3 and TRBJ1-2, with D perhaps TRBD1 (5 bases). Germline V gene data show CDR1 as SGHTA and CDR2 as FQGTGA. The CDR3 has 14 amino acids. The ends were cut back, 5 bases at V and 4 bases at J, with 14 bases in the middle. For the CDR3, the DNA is TGTGCCAGCAGCCCCGGGACGATGGTCTATGGCTACACCTTC. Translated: CASSPGTMVYGYTF.

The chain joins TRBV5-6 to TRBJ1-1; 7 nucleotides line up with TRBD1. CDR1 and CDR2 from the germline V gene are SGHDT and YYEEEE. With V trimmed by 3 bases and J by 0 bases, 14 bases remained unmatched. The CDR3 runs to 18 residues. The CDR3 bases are TGTGCCAGCAGCTCCCTTATCCCCAGGGGGATTATGAACACTGAAGCTTTCTTT. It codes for CASSSLIPRGIMNTEAFF. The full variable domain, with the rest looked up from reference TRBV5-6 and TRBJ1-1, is DAGVTQSPTHLIKTRGQQVTLRCSPKSGHDTVSWYQQALGQGPQFIFQYYEEEERQRGNFPDRFSGHQFPNYSSELNVNALLLGDSALYLCASSSLIPRGIMNTEAFFGQGTRLTVV.

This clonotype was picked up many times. The DNA of the CDR3 is TGTGCCAGCACCACCCCCGGGGGGCTTCGCGGCTACACCTTC. It encodes CASTTPGGLRGYTF. The rearrangement joins TRBV11-2 to TRBJ1-2, with D possibly being TRBD1 (6 bases). The germline gives CDR1 SGHAT, CDR2 FQNNGV. The CDR3 covers 14 residues. The V gene lost 7 bases and the J gene lost 8 bases, with 20 bases spanning the gap. Using reference TRBV11-2 and TRBJ1-2 for the parts outside the CDR3, the full variable domain is EAGVAQSPRYKIIEKRQSVAFWCNPISGHATLYWYQQILGQGPKLLIQFQNNGVVDDSQLPKDRFSAERLKGVDSTLKIQPAKLEDSAVYLCASTTPGGLRGYTFGSGTRLTVV.

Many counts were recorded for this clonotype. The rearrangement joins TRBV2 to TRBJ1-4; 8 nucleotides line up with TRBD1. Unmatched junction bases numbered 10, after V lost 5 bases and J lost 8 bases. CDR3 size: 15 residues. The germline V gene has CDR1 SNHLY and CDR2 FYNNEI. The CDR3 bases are TGTGCCAGCAGTCCTCAGGGGGCGAGAGAAGAAAAACTGTTTTTT. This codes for CASSPQGAREEKLFF.

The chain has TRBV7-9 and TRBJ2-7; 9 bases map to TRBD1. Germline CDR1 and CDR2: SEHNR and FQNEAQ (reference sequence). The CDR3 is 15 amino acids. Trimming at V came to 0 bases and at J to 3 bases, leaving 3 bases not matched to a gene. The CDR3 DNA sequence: TGTGCCAGCAGCTTAGCCGGGACAGGGTTCTACGAGCAGTACTTC. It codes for CASSLAGTGFYEQYF.

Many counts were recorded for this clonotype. CDR3 sequence: CASSYGREADTQYF. The CDR3 bases are TGTGCCAGCAGTTACGGCAGGGAGGCAGATACGCAGTATTTT. The V and J genes are TRBV6-5 and TRBJ2-3, with D perhaps TRBD2 (6 bases). The CDR3 consists of 14 residues. In germline, CDR1 is MNHEY, CDR2 SVGAGI. Deletions cut 2 bases from V and 4 bases from J, with 10 bases between.

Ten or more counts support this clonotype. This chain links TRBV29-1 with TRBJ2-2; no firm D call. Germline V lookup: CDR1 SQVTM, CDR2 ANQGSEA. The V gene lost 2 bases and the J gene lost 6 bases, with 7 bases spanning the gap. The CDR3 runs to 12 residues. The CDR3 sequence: CSVERLAGELFF. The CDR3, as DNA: TGCAGCGTTGAAAGGTTGGCCGGGGAGCTGTTTTTT.

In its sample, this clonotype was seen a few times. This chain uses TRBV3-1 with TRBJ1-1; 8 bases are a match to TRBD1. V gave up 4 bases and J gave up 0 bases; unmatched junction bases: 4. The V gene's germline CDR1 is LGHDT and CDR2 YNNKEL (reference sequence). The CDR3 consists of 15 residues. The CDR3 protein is CASSPGQAMNTEAFF. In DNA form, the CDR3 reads TGTGCCAGCAGCCCGGGACAGGCGATGAACACTGAAGCTTTCTTT.

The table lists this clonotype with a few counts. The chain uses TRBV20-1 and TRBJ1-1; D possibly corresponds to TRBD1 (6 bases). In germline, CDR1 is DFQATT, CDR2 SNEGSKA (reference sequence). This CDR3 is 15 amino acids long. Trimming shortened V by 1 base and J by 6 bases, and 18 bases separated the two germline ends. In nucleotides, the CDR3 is TGCAGTGCTAGAGTCCCTCTCGGCAGGGGCGCTGAAGCTTTCTTT. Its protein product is CSARVPLGRGAEAFF.

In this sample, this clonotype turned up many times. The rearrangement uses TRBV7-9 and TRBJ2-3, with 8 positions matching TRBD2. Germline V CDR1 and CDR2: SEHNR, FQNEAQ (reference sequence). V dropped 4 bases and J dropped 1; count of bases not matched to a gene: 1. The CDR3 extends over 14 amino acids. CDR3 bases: TGTGCCAGCAGCTCAGCGGGGGGCACAGATACGCAGTATTTT. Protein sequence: CASSSAGGTDTQYF. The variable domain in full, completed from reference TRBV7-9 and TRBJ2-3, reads DTGVSQNPRHKITKRGQNVTFRCDPISEHNRLYWYRQTLGQGPEFLTYFQNEAQLEKSRLLSDRFSAERPKGSFSTLEIQRTEQGDSAMYLCASSSAGGTDTQYFGPGTRLTVL.

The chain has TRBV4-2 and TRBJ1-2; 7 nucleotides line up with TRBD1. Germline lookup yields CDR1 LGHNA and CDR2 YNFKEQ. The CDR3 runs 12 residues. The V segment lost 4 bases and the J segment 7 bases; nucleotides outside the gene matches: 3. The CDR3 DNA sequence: TGTGCCAGCAGCCGTGACAGGGTTGGCTACACCTTC. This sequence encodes CASSRDRVGYTF.

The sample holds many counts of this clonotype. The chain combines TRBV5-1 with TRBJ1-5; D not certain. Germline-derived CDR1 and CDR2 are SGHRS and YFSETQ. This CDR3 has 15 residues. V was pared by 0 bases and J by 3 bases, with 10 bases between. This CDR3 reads CASSLAGSDNQPQHF. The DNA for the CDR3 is TGCGCCAGCAGCTTGGCCGGAAGTGACAATCAGCCCCAGCATTTT.